A single sample is the source of the 29 T cell receptor beta chains below, sequenced in a study of neoadjuvant nivolumab and ipilimumab in lung cancer. Libraries were prepared by immunoSEQ multiplex PCR; TCRdb keeps only in-frame clonotypes and omits some of them. In the table there are some 17,000 clones, approximately 76% of which are singletons. The sequencing used tumor tissue, collected after neoadjuvant nivolumab, alone or with ipilimumab, at or shortly before surgery. These receptors came from an adult with non-small cell lung cancer.

This chain uses TRBV5-5 with TRBJ2-1; D unresolved. Trimming cost V 2 bases and J 0 bases, with 12 bases left between them. Germline CDR1 is SGHKS and CDR2 is YYEKEE (reference sequence). CDR3 length equals 16 residues. Here the CDR3 reads CASSFSYNPSYNEQFF. CDR3 in DNA: TGTGCCAGCAGCTTCTCTTACAATCCCTCCTACAATGAGCAGTTCTTC.

The chain uses TRBV6-6 and TRBJ2-7; unclear D gene. CDR3 length equals 13 residues. V lost 11 bases and J lost 2, with 16 bases in between. In germline, CDR1 is MNHNY, CDR2 SVGAGI (reference sequence). The DNA for the CDR3 is TGTGCCGTTACAGCCCGAACTACCTACGAGCAGTACTTC. This sequence encodes CAVTARTTYEQYF.

This clone has a single count. The chain is built from TRBV18 and TRBJ2-1; 7 positions agree with TRBD1. The V and J ends lost 6 bases and 8 bases, in that order; junction bases with no gene match: 10. Germline-derived CDR1 and CDR2 are KGHSH and LQKENI. The length of the CDR3 is 14 residues. For the CDR3, the DNA is TGTGCCAGCTCTCCCGGACAGGATGGGGATGAGCAGTTCTTC. Protein product: CASSPGQDGDEQFF.

The chain links TRBV5-1 to TRBJ1-2; weak D call: TRBD1 (6 bases). Germline CDR1 SGHRS, CDR2 YFSETQ. CDR3 size: 14 residues. Trimming took 0 bases from V and 4 from J, leaving 10 bases between them. The CDR3 loop is CASSLEGEPYGYTF. The DNA of the CDR3 is TGCGCCAGCAGCTTGGAGGGGGAGCCCTATGGCTACACCTTC.

The V and J genes are TRBV11-2 and TRBJ1-4; D is perhaps TRBD1 (6 bases). CDR3 length: 17 amino acids. CDR1 SGHAT and CDR2 FQNNGV come from the germline V gene. V was clipped by 2 bases and J by 8 bases, with 21 bases between them. The CDR3 spells CASSLRARTGPGEKLFF. CDR3 bases: TGTGCCAGCAGCTTAAGGGCGAGAACAGGGCCTGGCGAAAAACTGTTTTTT.

The chain is built from TRBV7-9 and TRBJ2-3; D call uncertain. Germline CDR1 SEHNR, CDR2 FQNEAQ (reference sequence). CDR3 length: 11 residues. V was clipped by 5 bases and J by 3 bases, with 3 bases between them. Here the CDR3 reads CASSNTDTQYF. Here the CDR3 DNA reads TGTGCCAGCAGCAATACAGATACGCAGTATTTT.

CDR3 protein: CASTGPNSYNEQFF. DNA of the CDR3: TGTGCCAGCACTGGGCCAAACTCCTACAATGAGCAGTTCTTC. V usage is TRBV28 and J usage is TRBJ2-1; D uncertain. CDR3 length equals 14 residues. With 7 bases removed from V and 0 bases from J, the gap between germline ends came to 10 bases. Germline-derived CDR1 and CDR2 are MDHEN and SYDVKM.

V is TRBV7-2 and J is TRBJ2-1; 7 positions match TRBD2. The CDR3 has 17 amino acids. The J segment lost 0 bases and the V segment lost 2 bases, leaving 7 bases of the junction unmatched. Per germline, CDR1 SGHTA and CDR2 FQGNSA. The CDR3 here is CASSLPSGGFSYNEQFF. The DNA for the CDR3 is TGTGCCAGCAGCTTACCCTCCGGGGGGTTCTCCTACAATGAGCAGTTCTTC. Complete variable domain (other parts from reference TRBV7-2 and TRBJ2-1): GAGVSQSPSNKVTEKGKDVELRCDPISGHTALYWYRQSLGQGLEFLIYFQGNSAPDKSGLPSDRFSAERTGGSVSTLTIQRTQQEDSAVYLCASSLPSGGFSYNEQFFGPGTRLTVL.

This clone has only one observation. The CDR3 loop reads CASSLEVAGDGGLYEQYF. The CDR3 region has the DNA TGTGCCAGCAGCTTGGAGGTGGCAGGGGATGGGGGACTCTACGAGCAGTACTTC. The chain has TRBV5-6 and TRBJ2-7; D may correspond to TRBD1 or TRBD2 (6 bases each). Trimming removed 0 bases from V and 3 bases from J, with 22 bases in between. Germline V gene sequence: CDR1 SGHDT, CDR2 YYEEEE. CDR3 size: 18 residues. Together with reference TRBV5-6 and TRBJ2-7, the CDR3 gives the full variable domain: DAGVTQSPTHLIKTRGQQVTLRCSPKSGHDTVSWYQQALGQGPQFIFQYYEEEERQRGNFPDRFSGHQFPNYSSELNVNALLLGDSALYLCASSLEVAGDGGLYEQYFGPGTRLTVT.

This chain uses TRBV15 with TRBJ1-2; 8 bases line up with TRBD1. J lost 4 bases, V lost 0 bases, and 7 bases had no gene match. Germline V gene sequence: CDR1 LNHNV, CDR2 YYDKDF (reference sequence). There are 16 residues in the CDR3. The CDR3 sequence: CATSRDGTGAFYGYTF. CDR3 sequence (DNA): TGTGCCACCAGCAGAGATGGGACAGGTGCTTTCTATGGCTACACCTTC.

V gene TRBV18 combines with J gene TRBJ2-3; 7 bases fit TRBD1. The CDR3 is 14 residues long. Germline values: CDR1 KGHSH, CDR2 LQKENI. V lost 4 bases to trimming and J lost 3 bases; unmatched junction nucleotides: 4. The chain's CDR3 is CASSLDRRTDTQYF. Written as DNA, the CDR3 is TGTGCCAGCTCACTGGACAGGAGGACAGATACGCAGTATTTT.

The J gene is TRBJ2-1, the V gene TRBV19; 10 bases agree with TRBD2. The length of the CDR3 is 15 residues. CDR1 LNHDA and CDR2 SQIVND come from the germline V gene (reference sequence). The trim removed 7 bases at V and 0 bases at J, leaving 3 bases unmatched. The CDR3 sequence: CASTLAGASYNEQFF. CDR3 DNA: TGTGCCAGTACTCTAGCGGGGGCCTCCTACAATGAGCAGTTCTTC.

The chain combines TRBV18 with TRBJ2-2; no definite D call. From germline, CDR1 is KGHSH and CDR2 LQKENI. V lost 3 bases, J lost 8 bases, and 7 bases lay in between. The CDR3 has 12 amino acids. The CDR3 loop reads CASSPGSGELFF. The CDR3 DNA is TGTGCCAGCTCACCGGGCAGTGGGGAGCTGTTTTTT.

The J gene is TRBJ1-2, the V gene TRBV29-1, with a weak D call TRBD1 (6 bases). Germline values: CDR1 SQVTM, CDR2 ANQGSEA. There are 20 residues in the CDR3. The V end was cut by 4 bases, the J end by 5 bases, with 35 bases between. This CDR3 reads CSVGTGSISWNRAGIYGYTF. CDR3 in DNA: TGCAGCGTTGGCACAGGGTCAATTTCGTGGAACCGGGCGGGTATTTATGGCTACACCTTC.

This sequence joins TRBV6-5 and TRBJ2-3; 10 positions match TRBD2. CDR3 size: 14 residues. Germline V gives CDR1 MNHEY, CDR2 SVGAGI. After removal of 7 bases from V and 3 bases from J, the junction contained 4 bases not matched to a gene. CDR3 amino acids: CASTIAGGTDTQYF. The CDR3 region has the DNA TGTGCCAGCACCATAGCGGGGGGAACAGATACGCAGTATTTT.

The chain combines TRBV7-2 with TRBJ1-2; D not certain. Germline CDR1 is SGHTA and CDR2 is FQGNSA. The CDR3 length is 14 residues. With 1 base removed from V and 4 bases from J, the gap between germline ends came to 10 bases. The CDR3 loop is CASSLEPGGYGYTF. The DNA of the CDR3 is TGTGCCAGCAGCTTAGAACCGGGTGGCTATGGCTACACCTTC. Filled out from reference TRBV7-2 and TRBJ1-2, the complete variable domain reads GAGVSQSPSNKVTEKGKDVELRCDPISGHTALYWYRQSLGQGLEFLIYFQGNSAPDKSGLPSDRFSAERTGGSVSTLTIQRTQQEDSAVYLCASSLEPGGYGYTFGSGTRLTVV.

The chain has TRBV5-5 and TRBJ2-2; D is undetermined. Trimming took off 2 bases at V and 6 bases at J, with 2 bases between the two ends. CDR3 length equals 11 residues. In germline, CDR1 is SGHKS, CDR2 YYEKEE (reference sequence). CDR3 in amino acids: CASSFAGELFF. CDR3 coding DNA: TGTGCCAGCAGCTTTGCCGGGGAGCTGTTTTTT.

The V and J genes are TRBV6-4 and TRBJ1-5; D is unclear. The V and J ends lost 4 bases and 0 bases respectively, with 10 bases between them. CDR1 is MRHNA and CDR2 is SNTAGT in the germline V gene. The CDR3 totals 15 residues. DNA for the CDR3: TGTGCCAGCAGTGCGACCCATAATAGCAATCAGCCCCAGCATTTT. Translated: CASSATHNSNQPQHF.

The genes are TRBV29-1 and TRBJ2-3; 12 bases match TRBD1. CDR1 and CDR2 (germline): SQVTM, ANQGSEA. The CDR3 sequence is 15 residues long. J gave up 4 bases and V 6 bases, and 8 bases lay outside the gene matches. The CDR3 loop is CSVDGTGGVADTQYF. CDR3 bases: TGCAGCGTGGACGGGACAGGGGGCGTCGCAGATACGCAGTATTTT.

This clone has more than one count but fewer than ten. The chain is built from TRBV30 and TRBJ2-2; 14 bases match TRBD2. Germline V gene sequence: CDR1 GTSNPN, CDR2 SVGIG (reference sequence). The CDR3 is 16 residues long. Trimming at V came to 3 bases and at J to 1 base, leaving 1 base not matched to a gene. The CDR3 region is CAWRGTSGGNTGELFF. The CDR3 DNA follows: TGTGCCTGGAGGGGGACTAGCGGGGGGAACACCGGGGAGCTGTTTTTT.

The V call is TRBV2, the J call TRBJ2-3; D may be TRBD2 (5 bases). This CDR3 region has 13 residues. The germline V and J ends were trimmed by 6 bases and 2 bases, with 9 bases remaining between them. Germline loops: CDR1 SNHLY, CDR2 FYNNEI. The CDR3 sequence is CASSLANTDTQYF. CDR3 DNA: TGTGCCAGCAGCCTAGCAAACACAGATACGCAGTATTTT.

V gene TRBV5-4 combines with J gene TRBJ1-1; 7 bases line up with TRBD1. The V and J ends lost 6 bases and 4 bases, in that order; junction bases with no gene match: 6. CDR1 is SGHNT, CDR2 YYREEE, per germline (reference sequence). The CDR3 totals 13 residues. Here the CDR3 DNA reads TGTGCCAGCACCGAACACAGGGGCACTGAAGCTTTCTTT. It translates to CASTEHRGTEAFF.

The chain combines TRBV7-8 with TRBJ2-7, with a possible D match to TRBD1 (5 bases). Germline CDR1 reads SGHVS; CDR2 reads FQNEAQ. This CDR3 spans 12 amino acids. Trimming stripped 8 bases from V and 4 bases from J, with 12 bases between. The CDR3 reads CASAPRAYEQYF. The CDR3 DNA reads as TGTGCCAGCGCTCCCAGGGCGTACGAGCAGTACTTC.

The gene calls are TRBV18 and TRBJ2-2; D is possibly TRBD1 (6 bases). Germline assignment: CDR1 KGHSH and CDR2 LQKENI. The CDR3 totals 17 residues. V was pared by 4 bases and J by 0 bases, with 15 bases between. CDR3 in DNA: TGTGCCAGCTCACTCGGACAGCTACTCGCGAACACCGGGGAGCTGTTTTTT. Translating gives CASSLGQLLANTGELFF.

The chain recombines TRBV27 with TRBJ2-7; tentative D call: TRBD1 (5 bases). CDR3 length: 15 amino acids. The germline V gene has CDR1 MNHEY and CDR2 SMNVEV (reference sequence). Trimming stripped 0 bases from V and 2 bases from J, with 11 bases between. CDR3 DNA: TGTGCCAGCAGTTTATCGCAGGGTATGGCCTACGAGCAGTACTTC. This encodes CASSLSQGMAYEQYF.

The chain combines TRBV6-1 with TRBJ2-7, with 10 nucleotides matching TRBD2. V shed 4 bases and J 5 bases; nucleotides not matched to a gene: 8. Germline lookup yields CDR1 MNHNS and CDR2 SASEGT. This CDR3 has 15 residues. CDR3 region: CASSGPGLAINEQYF. The CDR3 DNA sequence: TGTGCCAGCAGTGGACCGGGACTAGCGATTAACGAGCAGTACTTC.

The chain joins TRBV19 to TRBJ1-2; a weak D match, TRBD1 (6 bases). CDR1 LNHDA and CDR2 SQIVND come from the germline V gene (reference sequence). The CDR3 is 13 residues long. V was pared by 9 bases and J by 2 bases, with 13 bases between. CDR3: CASRGGANYGYTF. In DNA, the CDR3 is TGTGCCAGCCGGGGGGGGGCGAACTATGGCTACACCTTC.

The V gene is TRBV4-2, the J gene TRBJ1-1, with D tentatively TRBD1 (6 bases). V was clipped by 0 bases and J by 2 bases, with 19 bases between them. This CDR3 contains 18 residues. In germline, CDR1 is LGHNA, CDR2 YNFKEQ. The CDR3, as DNA: TGTGCCAGCAGCCAAGATGGTCCAGGGGCAGCTCCTAACACTGAAGCTTTCTTT. It is translated as CASSQDGPGAAPNTEAFF.

This clone was seen a single time. The chain employs TRBV2 and TRBJ1-2; D is unclear. The V and J ends lost 3 bases and 0 bases respectively, with 8 bases between them. In germline, CDR1 is SNHLY, CDR2 FYNNEI. This CDR3 is 14 amino acids long. CDR3 in amino acids: CASSEQMTNYGYTF. The DNA for the CDR3 is TGTGCCAGCAGTGAGCAGATGACTAACTATGGCTACACCTTC. The full variable domain, in which reference TRBV2 and TRBJ1-2 provide the parts outside the CDR3, is EPEVTQTPSHQVTQMGQEVILRCVPISNHLYFYWYRQILGQKVEFLVSFYNNEISEKSEIFDDQFSVERPDGSNFTLKIRSTKLEDSAMYFCASSEQMTNYGYTFGSGTRLTVV.